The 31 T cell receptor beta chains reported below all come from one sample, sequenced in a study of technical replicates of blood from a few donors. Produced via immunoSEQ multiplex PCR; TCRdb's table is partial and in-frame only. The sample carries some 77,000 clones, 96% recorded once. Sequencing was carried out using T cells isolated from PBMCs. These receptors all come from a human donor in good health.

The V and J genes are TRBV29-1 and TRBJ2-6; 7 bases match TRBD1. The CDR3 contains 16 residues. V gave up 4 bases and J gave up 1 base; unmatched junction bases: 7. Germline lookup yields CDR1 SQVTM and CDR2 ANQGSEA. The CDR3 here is CSVVGQARSGANVLTF. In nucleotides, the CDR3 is TGCAGCGTTGTAGGACAGGCGAGATCTGGGGCCAACGTCCTGACTTTC.

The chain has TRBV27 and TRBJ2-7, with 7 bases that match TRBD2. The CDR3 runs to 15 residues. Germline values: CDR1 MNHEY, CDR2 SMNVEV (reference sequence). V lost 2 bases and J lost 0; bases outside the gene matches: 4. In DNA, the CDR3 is TGTGCCAGCAGTTTACTGACTAGCAGCTCCTACGAGCAGTACTTC. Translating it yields CASSLLTSSSYEQYF.

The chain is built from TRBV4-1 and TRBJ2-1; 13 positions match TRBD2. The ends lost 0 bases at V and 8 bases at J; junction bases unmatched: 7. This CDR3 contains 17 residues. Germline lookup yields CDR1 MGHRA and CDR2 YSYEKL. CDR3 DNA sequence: TGCGCCAGCAGCCAAGATTCGGGACTAGCGGGATCCTATGAGCAGTTCTTC. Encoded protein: CASSQDSGLAGSYEQFF.

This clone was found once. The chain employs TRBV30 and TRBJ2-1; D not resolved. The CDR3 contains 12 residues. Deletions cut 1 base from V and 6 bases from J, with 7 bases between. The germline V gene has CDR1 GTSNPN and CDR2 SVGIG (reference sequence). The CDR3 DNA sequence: TGTGCCTGGAGTGAGCTCTCCAATGAGCAGTTCTTC. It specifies CAWSELSNEQFF.

The CDR3 sequence is CASSLQGMLAFF. DNA for the CDR3: TGTGCCAGCAGCTTGCAGGGCATGTTAGCTTTCTTT. The V and J genes are TRBV13 and TRBJ1-1; D might be TRBD1 (5 bases). Between the trimmed V and J ends, which lost 3 bases and 10 bases, there was a span of 12 bases. This CDR3 contains 12 residues. Germline CDR1 reads PRHDT; CDR2 reads FYEKMQ (reference sequence).

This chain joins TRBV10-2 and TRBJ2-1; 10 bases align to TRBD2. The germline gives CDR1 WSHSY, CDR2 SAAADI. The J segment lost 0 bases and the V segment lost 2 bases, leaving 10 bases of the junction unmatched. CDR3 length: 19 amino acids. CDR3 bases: TGCGCCAGCAGTGAGCCCCTAGCGGGAGTTTTAAGCTCCTACAATGAGCAGTTCTTC. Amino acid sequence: CASSEPLAGVLSSYNEQFF.

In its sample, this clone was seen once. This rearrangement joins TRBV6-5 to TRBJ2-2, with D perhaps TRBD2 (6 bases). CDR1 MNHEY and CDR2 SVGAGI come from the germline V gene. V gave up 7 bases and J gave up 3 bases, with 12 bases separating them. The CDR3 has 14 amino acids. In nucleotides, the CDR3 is TGTGCCAGCAACTCAGGAGGGGACACCGGGGAGCTGTTTTTT. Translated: CASNSGGDTGELFF.

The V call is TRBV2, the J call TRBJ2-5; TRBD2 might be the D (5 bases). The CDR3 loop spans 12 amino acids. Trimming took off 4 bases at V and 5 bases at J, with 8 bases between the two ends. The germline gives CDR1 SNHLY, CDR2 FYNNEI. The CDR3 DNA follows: TGTGCCAGCAGTGGAGGGCGTGAGACCCAGTACTTC. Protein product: CASSGGRETQYF.

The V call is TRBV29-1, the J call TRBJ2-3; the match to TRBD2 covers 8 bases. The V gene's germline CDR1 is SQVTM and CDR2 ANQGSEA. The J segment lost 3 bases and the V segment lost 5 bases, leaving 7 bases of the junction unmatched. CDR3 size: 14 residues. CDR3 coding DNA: TGCAGCGTTCGCGCCAGCGGGAGTACAGATACGCAGTATTTT. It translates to CSVRASGSTDTQYF.

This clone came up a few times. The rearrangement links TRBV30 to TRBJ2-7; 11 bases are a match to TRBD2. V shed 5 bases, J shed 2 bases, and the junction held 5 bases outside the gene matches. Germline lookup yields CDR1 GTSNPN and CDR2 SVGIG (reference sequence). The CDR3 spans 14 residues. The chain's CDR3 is CAWELAGATYEQYF. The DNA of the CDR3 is TGTGCCTGGGAACTAGCGGGAGCTACCTACGAGCAGTACTTC.

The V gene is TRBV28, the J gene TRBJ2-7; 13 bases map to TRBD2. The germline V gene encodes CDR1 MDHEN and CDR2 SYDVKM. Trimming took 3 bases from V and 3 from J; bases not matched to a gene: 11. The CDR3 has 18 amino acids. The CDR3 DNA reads TGTGCCAGCAGTTTCCTTACCACCGGGACTAGCGGGAACTACGAGCAGTACTTC. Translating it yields CASSFLTTGTSGNYEQYF.

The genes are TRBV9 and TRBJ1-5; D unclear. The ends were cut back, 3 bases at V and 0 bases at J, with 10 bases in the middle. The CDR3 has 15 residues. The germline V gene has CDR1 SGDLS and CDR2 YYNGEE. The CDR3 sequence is CASSGGGDSNQPQHF. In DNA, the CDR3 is TGTGCCAGCAGCGGGGGAGGCGATAGCAATCAGCCCCAGCATTTT.

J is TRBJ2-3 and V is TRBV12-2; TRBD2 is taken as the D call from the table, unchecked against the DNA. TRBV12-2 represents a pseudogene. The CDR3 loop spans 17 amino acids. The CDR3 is CASRLARTFPNTDTQYF. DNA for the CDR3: TGTGCAAGTCGCTTAGCGAGGACTTTTCCAAACACAGATACGCAGTATTTT.

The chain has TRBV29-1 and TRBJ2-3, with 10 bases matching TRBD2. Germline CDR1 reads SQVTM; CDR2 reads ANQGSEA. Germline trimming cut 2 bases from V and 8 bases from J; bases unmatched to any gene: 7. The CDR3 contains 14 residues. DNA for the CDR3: TGCAGCGTTGAATATCCTAGCGGGAGTGCTACGCAGTATTTT. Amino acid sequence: CSVEYPSGSATQYF.

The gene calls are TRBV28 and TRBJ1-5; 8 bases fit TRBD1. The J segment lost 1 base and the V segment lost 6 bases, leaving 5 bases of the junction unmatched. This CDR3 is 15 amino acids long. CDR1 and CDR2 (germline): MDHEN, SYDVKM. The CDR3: CASRPGGTSNQPQHF. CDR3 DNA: TGTGCCAGCAGGCCAGGGGGCACAAGCAATCAGCCCCAGCATTTT.

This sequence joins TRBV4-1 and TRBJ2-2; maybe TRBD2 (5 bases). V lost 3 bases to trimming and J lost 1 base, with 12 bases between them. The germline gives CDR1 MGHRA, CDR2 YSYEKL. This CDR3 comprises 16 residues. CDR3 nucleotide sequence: TGCGCCAGCAGCCACCGAGGGCGGGTGAACACCGGGGAGCTGTTTTTT. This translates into CASSHRGRVNTGELFF.

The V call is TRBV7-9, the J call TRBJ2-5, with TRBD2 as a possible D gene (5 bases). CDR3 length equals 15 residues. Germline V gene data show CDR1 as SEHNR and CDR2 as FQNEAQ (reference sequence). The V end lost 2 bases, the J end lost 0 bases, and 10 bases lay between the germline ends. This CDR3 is CASSLTGWYQETQYF. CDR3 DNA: TGTGCCAGCAGCTTAACGGGGTGGTACCAAGAGACCCAGTACTTC. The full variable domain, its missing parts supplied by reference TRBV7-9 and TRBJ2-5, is DTGVSQNPRHKITKRGQNVTFRCDPISEHNRLYWYRQTLGQGPEFLTYFQNEAQLEKSRLLSDRFSAERPKGSFSTLEIQRTEQGDSAMYLCASSLTGWYQETQYFGPGTRLLVL.

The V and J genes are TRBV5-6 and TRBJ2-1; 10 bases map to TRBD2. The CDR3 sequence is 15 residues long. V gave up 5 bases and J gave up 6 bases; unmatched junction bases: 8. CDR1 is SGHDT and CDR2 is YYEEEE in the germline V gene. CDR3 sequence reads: CASSSGTSEANEQFF. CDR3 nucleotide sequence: TGTGCCAGCAGTTCCGGGACTAGCGAAGCCAATGAGCAGTTCTTC.

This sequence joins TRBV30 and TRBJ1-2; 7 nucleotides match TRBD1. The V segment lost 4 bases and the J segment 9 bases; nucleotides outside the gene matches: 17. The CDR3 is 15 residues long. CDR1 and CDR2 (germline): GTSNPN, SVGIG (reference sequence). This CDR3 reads CAWTAERGLLDRYTF. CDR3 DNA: TGTGCCTGGACCGCTGAGAGGGGGCTCCTCGATCGCTACACCTTC.

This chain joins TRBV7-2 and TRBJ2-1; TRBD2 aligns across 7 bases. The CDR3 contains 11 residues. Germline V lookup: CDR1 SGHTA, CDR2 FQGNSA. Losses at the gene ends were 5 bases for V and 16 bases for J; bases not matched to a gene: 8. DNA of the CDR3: TGTGCCAGCAGCGGTGGACTAGAGAATTTCTTC. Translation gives CASSGGLENFF.

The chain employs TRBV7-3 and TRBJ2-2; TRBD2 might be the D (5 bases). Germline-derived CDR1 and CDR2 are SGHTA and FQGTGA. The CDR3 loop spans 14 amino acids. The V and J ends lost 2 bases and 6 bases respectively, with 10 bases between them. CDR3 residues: CASSLLGAAGELFF. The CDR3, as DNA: TGTGCCAGCAGCTTACTCGGAGCGGCCGGGGAGCTGTTTTTT.

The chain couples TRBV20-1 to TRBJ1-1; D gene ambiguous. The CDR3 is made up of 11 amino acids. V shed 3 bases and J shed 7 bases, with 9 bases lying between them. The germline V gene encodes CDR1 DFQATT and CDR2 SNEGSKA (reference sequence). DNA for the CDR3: TGCAGTGCTAGGCCCCGTAGTGAAGCTTTCTTT. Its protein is CSARPRSEAFF.

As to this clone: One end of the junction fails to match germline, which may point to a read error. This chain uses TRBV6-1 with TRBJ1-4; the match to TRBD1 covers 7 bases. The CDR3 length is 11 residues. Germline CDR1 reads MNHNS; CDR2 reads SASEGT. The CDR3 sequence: CASSDWDSLTF. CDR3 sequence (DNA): TGTGCCAGCAGTGATTGGGACAGCTTGACTTTT.

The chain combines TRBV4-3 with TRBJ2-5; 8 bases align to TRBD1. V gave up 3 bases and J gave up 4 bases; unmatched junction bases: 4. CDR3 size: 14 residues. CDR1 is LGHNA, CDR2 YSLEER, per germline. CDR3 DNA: TGCGCCAGCAGCCAGGACAGGGTAGGAGAGACCCAGTACTTC. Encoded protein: CASSQDRVGETQYF.

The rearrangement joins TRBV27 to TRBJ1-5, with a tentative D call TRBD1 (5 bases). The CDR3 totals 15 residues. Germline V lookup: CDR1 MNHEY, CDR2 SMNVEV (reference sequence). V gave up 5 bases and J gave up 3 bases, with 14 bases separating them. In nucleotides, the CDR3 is TGTGCCAGCAGTGTTTCTCAGGGTTCCAATCAGCCCCAGCATTTT. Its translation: CASSVSQGSNQPQHF.

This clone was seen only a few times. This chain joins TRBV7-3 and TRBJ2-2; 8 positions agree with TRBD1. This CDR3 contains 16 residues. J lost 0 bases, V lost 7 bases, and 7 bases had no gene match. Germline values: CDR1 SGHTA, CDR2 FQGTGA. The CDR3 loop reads CASNIGTGPNTGELFF. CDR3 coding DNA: TGTGCCAGCAACATTGGGACAGGTCCGAACACCGGGGAGCTGTTTTTT.

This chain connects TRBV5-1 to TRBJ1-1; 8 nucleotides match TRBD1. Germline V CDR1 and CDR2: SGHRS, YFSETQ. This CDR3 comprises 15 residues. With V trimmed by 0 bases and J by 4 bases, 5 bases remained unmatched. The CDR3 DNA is TGCGCCAGCAGCTTGGAACGGACAGGGTCCACTGAAGCTTTCTTT. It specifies CASSLERTGSTEAFF.

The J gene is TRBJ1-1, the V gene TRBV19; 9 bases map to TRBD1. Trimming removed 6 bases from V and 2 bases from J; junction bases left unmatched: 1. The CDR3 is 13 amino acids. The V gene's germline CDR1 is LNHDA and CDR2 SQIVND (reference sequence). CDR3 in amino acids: CASRDRGNTEAFF. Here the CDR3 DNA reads TGTGCCAGTAGGGACAGGGGCAACACTGAAGCTTTCTTT.

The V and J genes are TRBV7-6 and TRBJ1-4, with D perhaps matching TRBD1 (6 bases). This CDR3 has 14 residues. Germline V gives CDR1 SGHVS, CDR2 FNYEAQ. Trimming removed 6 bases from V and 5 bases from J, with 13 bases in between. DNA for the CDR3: TGTGCCAGCAGACAAGACAGGAAAAATGAAAAACTGTTTTTT. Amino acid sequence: CASRQDRKNEKLFF. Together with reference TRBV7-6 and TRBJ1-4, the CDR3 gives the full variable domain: GAGVSQSPRYKVTKRGQDVALRCDPISGHVSLYWYRQALGQGPEFLTYFNYEAQQDKSGLPNDRFSAERPEGSISTLTIQRTEQRDSAMYRCASRQDRKNEKLFFGSGTQLSVL.

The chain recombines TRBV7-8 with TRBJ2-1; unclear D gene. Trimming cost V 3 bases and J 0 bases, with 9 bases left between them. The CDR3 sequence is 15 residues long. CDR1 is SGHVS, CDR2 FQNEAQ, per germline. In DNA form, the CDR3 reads TGTGCCAGCAGCTTGCAGAAATTCTCCTACAATGAGCAGTTCTTC. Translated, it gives CASSLQKFSYNEQFF.

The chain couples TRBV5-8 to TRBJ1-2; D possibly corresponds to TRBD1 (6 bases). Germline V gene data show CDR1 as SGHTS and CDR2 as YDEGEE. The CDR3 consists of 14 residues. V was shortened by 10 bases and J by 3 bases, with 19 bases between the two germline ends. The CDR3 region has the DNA TGTGCCTCCCTTTGGGGGCTAAGGGACTATGGCTACACCTTC. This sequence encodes CASLWGLRDYGYTF.